These T cell receptor beta chains were read from a single sample in a study of blood T cells in healthy people across ages. MiXCR, applied by TCRdb to the 5' RACE reads, yields one record per CDR3 protein. The table lists over 600,000 distinct CDR3 sequences, around 20% of them singletons. The sample consisted of blood. Every receptor here comes from a man in his 70s in good health. Both conserved end residues are part of each CDR3. D genes are given only for firm matches. Not all rows give a size; the values are once, few, many and, for expanded clones, a class.

d_gene	abundance	j_gene	v_gene	len	CDR3aa	CDR3nt
-	-	TRBJ1-4	TRBV12-3/TRBV12-4	15	CASSPRGSTNEKLFF	TGTGCCAGCAGTCCACGCGGCTCAACTAATGAAAAACTGTTTTTT
-	few	TRBJ2-5	TRBV5-1	17	CASSSTSGREIQETQYF	TGCGCCAGCAGCTCGACCTCCGGCAGGGAGATACAAGAGACCCAGTACTTC
-	few	TRBJ2-7	TRBV6-6	14	CASIGRGVSYEQYF	TGTGCCAGCATAGGCCGCGGGGTCTCCTACGAGCAGTACTTC
TRBD2	-	TRBJ2-5	TRBV7-3	16	CASSLNWVAGQETQYF	TGTGCCAGCAGCTTAAATTGGGTAGCGGGGCAAGAGACCCAGTACTTC
TRBD1	-	TRBJ2-2	TRBV7-9	15	CASSFPGGYTGELFF	TGTGCCAGCAGCTTTCCAGGGGGCTACACCGGGGAGCTGTTTTTT
-	-	TRBJ2-5	TRBV4-1	13	CATQAGPQETQYF	TGCGCCACCCAAGCGGGTCCTCAAGAGACCCAGTACTTC
TRBD1	-	TRBJ2-5	TRBV5-1	15	CASSQNTGGGETQYF	TGCGCCAGCAGCCAGAATACAGGGGGCGGAGAGACCCAGTACTTC
-	-	TRBJ1-6	TRBV7-2	15	CASSSQGTENSPLHF	TGTGCCAGCAGCTCCCAGGGGACGGAGAATTCACCCCTCCACTTT
-	-	TRBJ2-4	TRBV13	16	CASSPSTGLAKNIQYF	TGTGCCAGCAGCCCATCGACAGGACTAGCCAAAAACATTCAGTACTTC
TRBD1	-	TRBJ1-2	TRBV5-1	16	CASSSGTGGTLYGYTF	TGCGCCAGCAGCTCCGGGACAGGTGGAACCCTTTATGGCTACACCTTC
-	many	TRBJ2-7	TRBV7-6	12	CASGGSIYEQYF	TGTGCCAGTGGAGGGAGTATCTACGAGCAGTACTTC
-	-	TRBJ1-3	TRBV6-2/TRBV6-3	13	CASSGDTGNTIYF	TGTGCCAGCAGTGGAGATACTGGAAACACCATATATTTT
TRBD2	-	TRBJ2-1	TRBV9	20	CASSASGLAGGRSSYNEQFF	TGTGCCAGCAGCGCCTCAGGACTAGCGGGAGGGCGAAGCTCCTACAATGAGCAGTTCTTC
TRBD2	-	TRBJ2-3	TRBV20-1	15	CSASHPAGGTDTQYF	TGCAGTGCTAGCCACCCAGCGGGAGGAACAGATACGCAGTATTTT
TRBD2	few	TRBJ2-1	TRBV6-2/TRBV6-3	15	CASSGASGIDNEQFF	TGTGCCAGCAGTGGCGCTAGCGGGATAGACAATGAGCAGTTCTTC
TRBD2	-	TRBJ2-5	TRBV9	14	CASSVAPGGKTQYF	TGTGCCAGCAGCGTAGCTCCGGGGGGAAAGACCCAGTACTTC
-	few	TRBJ2-5	TRBV5-1	14	CASSSGTPPETQYF	TGCGCCAGCAGCTCCGGGACACCCCCAGAGACCCAGTACTTC
-	-	TRBJ1-5	TRBV19	15	CASSSGQSSGQPQHF	TGTGCCAGTAGTAGCGGACAGTCGAGCGGACAGCCCCAGCATTTT